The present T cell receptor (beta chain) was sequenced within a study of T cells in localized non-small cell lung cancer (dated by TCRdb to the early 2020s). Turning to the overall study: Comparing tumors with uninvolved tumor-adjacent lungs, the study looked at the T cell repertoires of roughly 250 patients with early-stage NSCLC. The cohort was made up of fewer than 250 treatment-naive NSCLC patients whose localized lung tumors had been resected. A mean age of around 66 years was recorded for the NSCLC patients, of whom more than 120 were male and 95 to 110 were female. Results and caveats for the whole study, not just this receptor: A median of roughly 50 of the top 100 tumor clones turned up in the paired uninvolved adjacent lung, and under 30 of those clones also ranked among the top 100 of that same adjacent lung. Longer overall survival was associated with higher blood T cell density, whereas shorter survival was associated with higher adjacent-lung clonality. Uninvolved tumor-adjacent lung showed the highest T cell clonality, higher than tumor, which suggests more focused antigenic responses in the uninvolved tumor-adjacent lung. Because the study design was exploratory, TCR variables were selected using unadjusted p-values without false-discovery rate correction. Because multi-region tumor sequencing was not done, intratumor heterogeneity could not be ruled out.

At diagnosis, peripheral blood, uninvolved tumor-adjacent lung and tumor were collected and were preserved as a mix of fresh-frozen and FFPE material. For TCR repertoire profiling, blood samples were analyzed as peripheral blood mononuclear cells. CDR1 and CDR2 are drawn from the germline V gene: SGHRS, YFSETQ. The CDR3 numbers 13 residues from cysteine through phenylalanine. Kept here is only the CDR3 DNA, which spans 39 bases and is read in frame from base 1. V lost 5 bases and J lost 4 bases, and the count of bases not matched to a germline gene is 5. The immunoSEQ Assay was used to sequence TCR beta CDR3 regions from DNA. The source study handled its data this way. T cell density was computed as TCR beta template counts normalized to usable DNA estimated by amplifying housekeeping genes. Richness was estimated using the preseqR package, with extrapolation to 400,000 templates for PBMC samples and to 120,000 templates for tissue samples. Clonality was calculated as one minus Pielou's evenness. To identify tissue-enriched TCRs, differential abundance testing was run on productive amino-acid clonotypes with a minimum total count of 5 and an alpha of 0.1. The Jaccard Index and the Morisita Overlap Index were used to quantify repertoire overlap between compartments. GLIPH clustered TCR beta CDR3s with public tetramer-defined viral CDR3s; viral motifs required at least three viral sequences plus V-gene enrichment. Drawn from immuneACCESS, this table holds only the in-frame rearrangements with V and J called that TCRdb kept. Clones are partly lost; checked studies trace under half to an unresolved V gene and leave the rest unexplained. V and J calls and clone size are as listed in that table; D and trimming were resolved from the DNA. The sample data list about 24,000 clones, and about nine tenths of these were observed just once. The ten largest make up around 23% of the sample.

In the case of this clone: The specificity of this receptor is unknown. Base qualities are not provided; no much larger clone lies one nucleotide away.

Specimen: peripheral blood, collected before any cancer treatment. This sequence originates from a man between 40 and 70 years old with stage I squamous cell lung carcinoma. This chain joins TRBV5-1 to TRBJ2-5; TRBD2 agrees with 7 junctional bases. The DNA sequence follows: TGCGCCAGCAGTCGACTAGCCGGAGAGACCCAGTACTTC. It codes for CASSRLAGETQYF.